The sequence of this T cell receptor (beta chain) was determined in a study of tumor and adjacent non-tumor tissue in lung cancer. No cell sorting was done before RNA was extracted from the tissue. This clonotype turned up a few times. TCRbeta libraries were built with three rounds of nested PCR, modified from ARM-PCR. MiXCR was run by TCRdb on the multiplex PCR reads, yielding one entry per CDR3 protein. The sample lists 65,000 to 70,000 distinct CDR3 sequences; 60% were seen once. Input material: lung tumor tissue. The clonotype originates from a man aged 50 or older with non-small cell lung cancer.

The CDR3 coding sequence is TGCGCCAGCAGCTACCGGGACACTAATGAAAAACTGTTTTTT. Its protein product is CASSYRDTNEKLFF. The V gene is TRBV5-1, the J gene TRBJ1-4, with a possible D match to TRBD1 (5 bases). Germline CDR1 and CDR2: SGHRS and YFSETQ. The CDR3 has 14 residues. V lost 3 bases, J lost 2 bases, and 8 bases lay in between.